The clone carrying this T cell receptor (beta chain) was seen a handful of times. Its antigen is still unknown. The sample comes from a study of T cell repertoires in cytomegalovirus infection. TCRdb re-called the reads through MiXCR, storing one row per CDR3 protein. Among more than 65,000 distinct CDR3 sequences listed, under 55% were seen once. Study-wide points: There were carriers of CMV plus the relevant HLA, and cumulative public TCR beta family frequency identified them. Dominating the ex vivo response were TCR beta clonotypes that were CMV-specific and HLA-C-restricted.

V was trimmed by 6 bases and J by 8 bases, leaving 14 bases between them. CDR1 is MNHEY and CDR2 is SMNVEV in the germline V gene (reference sequence). The CDR3 has 13 residues. The source of this sequence is a human donor in good health (CMV status not recorded). Some clones in this sample may be carry-over from other donors' samples. The sample in question was CD8+ T cells from cultured PBMCs, obtained from culture after CMV antigen stimulation. V and J are TRBV27 and TRBJ2-1, with D possibly matching TRBD2 (5 bases). CDR3 in DNA: TGTGCCAGCAGCCGAATAGCGAAGGATGAGCAGTTCTTC. Residues: CASSRIAKDEQFF.